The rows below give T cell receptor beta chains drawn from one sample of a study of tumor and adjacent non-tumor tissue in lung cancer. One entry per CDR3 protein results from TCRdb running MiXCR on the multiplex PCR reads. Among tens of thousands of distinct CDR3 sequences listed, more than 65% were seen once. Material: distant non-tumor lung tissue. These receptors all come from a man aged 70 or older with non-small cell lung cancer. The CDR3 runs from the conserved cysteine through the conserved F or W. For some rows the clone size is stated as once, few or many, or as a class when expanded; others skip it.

CDR3aa: CASSRRLAGEEDVQYF
len: 16
abundance: NA
v_gene: TRBV4-1

CDR3aa: CSSSFWRRLAGGTDTQYF
len: 18
abundance: NA
v_gene: TRBV28

CDR3aa: CTSSTDRTNYVYTF
len: 14
abundance: NA
v_gene: TRBV6-2/TRBV6-3

CDR3aa: CANNFRETTLNTEAFF
len: 16
abundance: NA
v_gene: TRBV11-3

CDR3aa: CNSGGGRGTDTQYF
len: 14
abundance: NA
v_gene: TRBV29-1

CDR3aa: CASSHGQVAYNEQFF
len: 15
abundance: NA
v_gene: TRBV7-9

CDR3aa: CASSGDRVTDTRYF
len: 14
abundance: few
v_gene: TRBV6-5

CDR3aa: CASSSGTVGQETHYF
len: 15
abundance: NA
v_gene: TRBV11-2

CDR3aa: CDSNSPRDTQFF
len: 12
abundance: NA
v_gene: TRBV7-9

CDR3aa: CGSSFGRGGNTIYF
len: 14
abundance: once
v_gene: TRBV12-3/TRBV12-4

CDR3aa: CASRQGGTSGYGSYNEQFF
len: 19
abundance: NA
v_gene: TRBV6-2/TRBV6-3

CDR3aa: CASSYWGGSTYTQYF
len: 15
abundance: NA
v_gene: TRBV6-5

CDR3aa: CASSYRWSQSPTDTQYF
len: 17
abundance: NA
v_gene: TRBV6-2/TRBV6-3

CDR3aa: CASSSRGGTYTEAFF
len: 15
abundance: medium-sized
v_gene: TRBV11-3

CDR3aa: CASSSTSERPYEQCF
len: 15
abundance: NA
v_gene: TRBV12-3/TRBV12-4

CDR3aa: CTSSPAGQPQYF
len: 12
abundance: few
v_gene: TRBV12-3/TRBV12-4

CDR3aa: CASNGPGELYF
len: 11
abundance: NA
v_gene: TRBV6-2/TRBV6-3

CDR3aa: CSGLVTSFTGELFF
len: 14
abundance: NA
v_gene: TRBV29-1

CDR3aa: CSEQASGWYEQYF
len: 13
abundance: NA
v_gene: TRBV20-1

CDR3aa: CASSYSIPGLTGVESNEQFF
len: 20
abundance: few
v_gene: TRBV6-5

CDR3aa: CASSQQGAQETQYF
len: 14
abundance: NA
v_gene: TRBV5-1

CDR3aa: CARRDRSTEAFF
len: 12
abundance: NA
v_gene: TRBV6-6

CDR3aa: CAISEKGSSYNDQSF
len: 15
abundance: NA
v_gene: TRBV10-3

CDR3aa: CSVVPYQPSGEDGYTF
len: 16
abundance: few
v_gene: TRBV29-1

CDR3aa: CSTKPYFHTGQETQYF
len: 16
abundance: NA
v_gene: TRBV29-1

CDR3aa: CASSLRGADNEEFF
len: 14
abundance: NA
v_gene: TRBV5-1